This T cell receptor (beta chain) was profiled in a study of T cells in Graves' hyperthyroidism and ophthalmopathy. For the study at large: Prior to any treatment, at the point of initial diagnosis, peripheral blood was collected.

TCR beta CDR3 regions were amplified from RNA transcripts. First-round RT-PCR targeting the TCR CDR3 was performed with the HTBI primer set. One entry per CDR3 protein results from TCRdb running MiXCR on the multiplex PCR reads. The sample has 360,000 or so distinct CDR3 sequences, approximately 19% seen once. In its sample, this clonotype was seen a few times. Cells are PBMCs isolated from about 10 ml of fresh blood. CDR1 and CDR2 (germline): SGHNT, YYREEE (reference sequence). The CDR3 contains 14 residues. The V gene lost 0 bases and the J gene lost 2 bases, with 8 bases spanning the gap. This chain links TRBV5-4 with TRBJ1-2, with D unresolved. Material: blood. The sequence came from a young woman with Graves' hyperthyroidism. Here the CDR3 reads CASSLALANYGYTF. CDR3 in DNA: TGTGCCAGCAGCTTGGCACTAGCGAACTATGGCTACACCTTC.